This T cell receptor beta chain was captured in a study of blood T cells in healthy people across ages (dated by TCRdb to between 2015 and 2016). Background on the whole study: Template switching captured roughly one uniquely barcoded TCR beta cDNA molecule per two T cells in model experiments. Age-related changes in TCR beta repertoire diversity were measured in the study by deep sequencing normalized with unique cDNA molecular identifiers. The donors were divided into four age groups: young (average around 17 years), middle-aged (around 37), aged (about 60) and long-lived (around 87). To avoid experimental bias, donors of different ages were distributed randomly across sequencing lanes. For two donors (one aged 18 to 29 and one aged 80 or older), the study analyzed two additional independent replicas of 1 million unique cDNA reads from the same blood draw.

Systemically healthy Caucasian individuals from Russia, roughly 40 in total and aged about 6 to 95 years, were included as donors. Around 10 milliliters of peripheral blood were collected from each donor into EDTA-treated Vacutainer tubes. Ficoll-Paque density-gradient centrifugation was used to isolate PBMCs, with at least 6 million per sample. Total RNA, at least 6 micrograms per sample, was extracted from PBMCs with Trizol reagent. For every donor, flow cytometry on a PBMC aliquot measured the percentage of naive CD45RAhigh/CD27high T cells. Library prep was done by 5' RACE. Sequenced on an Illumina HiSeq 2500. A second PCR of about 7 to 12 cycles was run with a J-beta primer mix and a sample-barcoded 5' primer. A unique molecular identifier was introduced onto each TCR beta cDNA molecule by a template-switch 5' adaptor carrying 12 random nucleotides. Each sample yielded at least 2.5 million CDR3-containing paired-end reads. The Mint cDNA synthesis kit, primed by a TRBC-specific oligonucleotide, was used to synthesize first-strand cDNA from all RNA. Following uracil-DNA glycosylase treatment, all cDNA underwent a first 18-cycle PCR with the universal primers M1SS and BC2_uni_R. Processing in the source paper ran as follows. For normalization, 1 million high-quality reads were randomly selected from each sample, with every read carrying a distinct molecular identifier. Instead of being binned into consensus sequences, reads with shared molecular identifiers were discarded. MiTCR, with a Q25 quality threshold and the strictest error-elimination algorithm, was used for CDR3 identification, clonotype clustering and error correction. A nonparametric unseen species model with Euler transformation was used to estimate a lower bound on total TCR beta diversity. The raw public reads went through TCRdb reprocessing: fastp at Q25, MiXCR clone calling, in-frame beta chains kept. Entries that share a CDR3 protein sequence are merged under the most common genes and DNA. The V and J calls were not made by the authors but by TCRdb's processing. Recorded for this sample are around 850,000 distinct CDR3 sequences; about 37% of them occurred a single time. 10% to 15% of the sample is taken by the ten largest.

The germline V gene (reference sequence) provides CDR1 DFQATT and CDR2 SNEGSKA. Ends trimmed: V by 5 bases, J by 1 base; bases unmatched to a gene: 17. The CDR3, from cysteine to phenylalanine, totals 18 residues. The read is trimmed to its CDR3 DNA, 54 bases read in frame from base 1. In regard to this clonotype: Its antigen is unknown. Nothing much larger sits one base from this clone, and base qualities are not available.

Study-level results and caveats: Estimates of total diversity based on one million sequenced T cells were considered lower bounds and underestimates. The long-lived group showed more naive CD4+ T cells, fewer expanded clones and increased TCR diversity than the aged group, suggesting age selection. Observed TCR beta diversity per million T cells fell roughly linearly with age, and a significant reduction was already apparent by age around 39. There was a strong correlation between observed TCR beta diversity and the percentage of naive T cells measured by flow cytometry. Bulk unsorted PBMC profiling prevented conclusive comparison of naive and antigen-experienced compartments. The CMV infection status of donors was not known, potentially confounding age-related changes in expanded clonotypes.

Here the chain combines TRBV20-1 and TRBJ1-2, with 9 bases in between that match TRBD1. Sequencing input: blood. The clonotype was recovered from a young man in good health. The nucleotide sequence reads TGCAGTGCTCGACTAATACCGGGACAGGGACGATATAACTATGGCTACACCTTC. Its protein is CSARLIPGQGRYNYGYTF.